Listed below are T cell receptor beta chains from one sample, sequenced in a study of response to subunit inactivated influenza vaccine. MiXCR was run by TCRdb on the RT-PCR reads, yielding one entry per CDR3 protein. The sample contains about 540,000 distinct CDR3 sequences, approximately 22% of which appear only once. Separately, the same data were catalogued under a study of T cells expressing NK-cell markers.

Sample: CD4+ T cells sorted from PBMCs, taken less than 13 days after vaccination. Receptors were obtained from a man aged 45-65 years who received an inactivated influenza vaccine. Each CDR3 is given with its conserved first and last residue. The order of the fields is V gene, clone size, D gene, J gene, CDR3 protein, CDR3 DNA. The D gene is left open where the match is weak. Only some rows state a clone size, as once, few, many or a class for expanded clones.

V: TRBV28
size: NA
D: NA
J: TRBJ1-2
CDR3: CASAGNGAIGYTF
DNA: TGTGCCAGCGCCGGGAATGGGGCGATCGGCTACACCTTC

V: TRBV30
size: NA
D: TRBD1
J: TRBJ1-5
CDR3: CAWSARTGIEPQHF
DNA: TGTGCCTGGAGTGCCCGGACAGGGATAGAGCCCCAGCATTTT

V: TRBV7-8
size: few
D: NA
J: TRBJ2-1
CDR3: CASRNNNEQFF
DNA: TGTGCCAGCAGGAACAACAATGAGCAGTTCTTC

V: TRBV20-1
size: NA
D: NA
J: TRBJ2-7
CDR3: CSASQRDRTYEQYF
DNA: TGCAGTGCTAGTCAAAGGGACCGAACCTACGAGCAGTACTTC

V: TRBV20-1
size: few
D: NA
J: TRBJ2-4
CDR3: CSARGAGQKNIQYF
DNA: TGCAGTGCTAGAGGTGCGGGACAGAAAAACATTCAGTACTTC

V: TRBV14
size: many
D: TRBD1
J: TRBJ2-2
CDR3: CASSLGQRTGELFF
DNA: TGTGCCAGCAGCTTGGGACAGCGCACCGGGGAGCTGTTTTTT

V: TRBV4-2
size: many
D: NA
J: TRBJ2-5
CDR3: CASSQGDTFNYQYF
DNA: TGTGCCAGCAGCCAAGGGGACACCTTCAATTACCAGTACTTC

V: TRBV10-1
size: NA
D: NA
J: TRBJ2-1
CDR3: CASSEFGPTRRGSYNEQFF
DNA: TGCGCCAGCAGTGAGTTCGGACCGACCAGGCGAGGCTCCTACAATGAGCAGTTCTTC

V: TRBV12-3/TRBV12-4
size: few
D: NA
J: TRBJ1-4
CDR3: CASSLGPVSEEKLFF
DNA: TGTGCCAGCAGTTTAGGGCCAGTATCCGAAGAAAAACTGTTTTTT

V: TRBV28
size: NA
D: NA
J: TRBJ2-3
CDR3: CASSFTPLTDTQYF
DNA: TGTGCCAGCAGTTTCACACCTCTTACAGATACGCAGTATTTT

V: TRBV5-1
size: few
D: NA
J: TRBJ2-7
CDR3: CASSYHGGTGLGEQYF
DNA: TGCGCCAGCAGCTACCACGGTGGAACAGGGTTGGGCGAGCAGTACTTC

V: TRBV12-3/TRBV12-4
size: few
D: TRBD1
J: TRBJ1-2
CDR3: CASSAGQAYGYTF
DNA: TGTGCCAGCAGCGCTGGACAGGCATATGGCTACACCTTC

V: TRBV7-8
size: few
D: TRBD2
J: TRBJ2-7
CDR3: CASSLQVAGPSYEQYF
DNA: TGTGCCAGCAGCTTACAGGTAGCGGGTCCCTCCTACGAGCAGTACTTC

V: TRBV20-1
size: NA
D: NA
J: TRBJ1-2
CDR3: CSASPFSGSLYGYTF
DNA: TGCAGTGCTAGCCCCTTTTCGGGCAGCCTCTATGGCTACACCTTC

V: TRBV11-2
size: NA
D: NA
J: TRBJ2-2
CDR3: CASSLFENTGELFF
DNA: TGTGCCAGCAGCTTATTTGAAAACACCGGGGAGCTGTTTTTT